The 7 T cell receptor beta chains in this list originate from one sample, sequenced in a study of regulatory T cells in long-lasting Graves disease. CDR3-region Arm-PCR and iRepertoire HTBI primers produced the TCR beta libraries. In TCRdb, the multiplex PCR reads were re-called with MiXCR into one record per CDR3 protein. The table includes over 400,000 distinct CDR3 sequences, roughly 15% detected once. The sample's time point: newly diagnosed GD, antithyroid drugs for less than 3 months. Researchers made the TCR library from RNA that was extracted from PBMCs. These data were also reused for a study on T cells in Graves' hyperthyroidism and ophthalmopathy.

Sequences were derived from peripheral blood mononuclear cells (PBMCs), sampled at new diagnosis, from a patient treated with antithyroid drugs. The receptor set was obtained from a woman in her 50s with Graves disease.

In the case of this clonotype: Just one base apart from a much larger clone, this may be a read error. The rearrangement joins TRBV5-1 to TRBJ2-3, with TRBD2 matching over 8 bases. The DNA matches TRBJ2-1 better at its end, which makes the J call doubtful. CDR3 length equals 15 residues. CDR1 and CDR2 (germline): SGHRS, YFSETQ. In nucleotides, the CDR3 is TGCGCCAGCAGCCCGGGACTAGTGGGAGTAAGTGAACAGTTCTTC. Residues: CASSPGLVGVSEQFF.

This clonotype was seen repeatedly, ten times or more. The genes are TRBV24-1 and TRBJ2-1; 7 bases are shared with TRBD1. The V gene's germline CDR1 is KGHDR and CDR2 SFDVKD. The ends lost 4 bases at V and 4 bases at J; junction bases unmatched: 6. This CDR3 is 15 amino acids long. The CDR3 bases are TGTGCCACCAGTGACCCGGGACAGCAATACAATGAGCAGTTCTTC. Its translation is CATSDPGQQYNEQFF.

This clonotype was found many times. The J gene is TRBJ2-5, the V gene TRBV7-9; 7 bases line up with TRBD2. Germline CDR1 reads SEHNR; CDR2 reads FQNEAQ (reference sequence). The CDR3 is 13 amino acids. The junction had 3 bases not matched to a gene; V was cut back by 3 bases and J by 5 bases. CDR3 amino acids: CASSLRERETQYF. DNA for the CDR3: TGTGCCAGCAGCTTGCGGGAGCGTGAGACCCAGTACTTC.

The CDR3 sequence is CASTPGGGETQYF. In DNA form, the CDR3 reads TGTGCCAGCACCCCCGGTGGGGGGGAGACCCAGTACTTC. The genes are TRBV2 and TRBJ2-5; tentatively, D is TRBD2 (6 bases). CDR3 length: 13 amino acids. The germline V gene encodes CDR1 SNHLY and CDR2 FYNNEI. The ends were cut back, 7 bases at V and 5 bases at J, with 14 bases in the middle.

This clonotype occurred many times. The genes are TRBV20-1 and TRBJ2-3, with D possibly TRBD2 on 6 matching bases. Germline lookup yields CDR1 DFQATT and CDR2 SNEGSKA (reference sequence). The CDR3 covers 12 residues. CDR3 region: CSTGTSTDTQYF. The CDR3, as DNA: TGCAGCACCGGGACTAGCACAGATACGCAGTATTTT.

This clonotype has a count of ten or more. The rearrangement joins TRBV6-1 to TRBJ2-3; D is unresolved. The CDR3 contains 14 residues. Looked up from germline, CDR1 is MNHNS and CDR2 is SASEGT. V was cut by 10 bases and J by 2 bases, with 16 bases left in between. The CDR3 sequence: CAIGRPTDTDTQYF. The CDR3 nucleotides read TGTGCCATAGGGCGACCCACAGACACAGATACGCAGTATTTT.

The chain has TRBV11-2 and TRBJ1-5, with a tentative D call TRBD1 (5 bases). This CDR3 contains 12 residues. Germline assignment: CDR1 SGHAT and CDR2 FQNNGV. V was cut by 6 bases and J by 7 bases, with 10 bases left in between. CDR3 DNA: TGTGCCAGCAGTGACGGGGGACAGCCCCAGCATTTT. Translation gives CASSDGGQPQHF.